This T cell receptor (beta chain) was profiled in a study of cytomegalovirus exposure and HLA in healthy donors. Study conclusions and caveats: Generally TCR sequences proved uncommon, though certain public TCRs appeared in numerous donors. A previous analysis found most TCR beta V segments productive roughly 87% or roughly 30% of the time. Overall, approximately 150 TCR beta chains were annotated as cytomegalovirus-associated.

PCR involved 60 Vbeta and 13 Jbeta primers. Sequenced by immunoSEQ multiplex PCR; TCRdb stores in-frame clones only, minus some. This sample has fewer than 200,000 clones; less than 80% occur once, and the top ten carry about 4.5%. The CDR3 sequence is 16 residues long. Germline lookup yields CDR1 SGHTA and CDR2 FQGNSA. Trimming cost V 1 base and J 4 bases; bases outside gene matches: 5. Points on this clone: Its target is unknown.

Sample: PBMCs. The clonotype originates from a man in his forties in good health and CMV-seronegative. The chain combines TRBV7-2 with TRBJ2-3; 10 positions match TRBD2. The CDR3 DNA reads TGTGCCAGCAGCTTAGTGGCTAGCGGGGGCTCAGATACGCAGTATTTT. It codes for CASSLVASGGSDTQYF.